The present TCR beta chain was sequenced within a study of monozygotic twins with inflammatory bowel disease. From around 3,300 ng of total RNA, each TCR library was prepared. Following a re-call of the 5' RACE reads, TCRdb has one entry per CDR3 protein and lacks DNA. The listing records a few hundred thousand distinct CDR3 sequences. Total RNA was isolated from whole blood without T cell sorting. This CDR3 is 17 amino acids long. Germline values: CDR1 LGHNA, CDR2 YSLEER. V usage is TRBV4-3 and J usage is TRBJ2-1. The sequence derives from a human donor with ulcerative colitis or Crohn's disease, or a healthy co-twin of an affected twin (not recorded which). The sequenced material came from blood. CDR3 protein: CASSQDWYLSSYNEQFF.